A selection of T cell receptor beta chains follows, all from one sample in a study of OX40 agonist ivuxolimab in advanced cancers. Some clones are missing from TCRdb's copy, which holds only in-frame ones; the method was immunoSEQ multiplex PCR. In the table there are tens of thousands of clones, roughly 86% of which are singletons. Sequenced material: CD4+ or CD8+ T cells sorted from blood, taken in a trial of the OX40 agonist ivuxolimab. The receptors come from an adult with an advanced solid tumor such as melanoma, head and neck, liver or kidney cancer. CDR3s include the opening cysteine and the closing phenylalanine or tryptophan. A D gene is named only where the DNA matches it firmly. Clone sizes are given selectively: once, few, many, or a class where the clone is expanded.

j_gene: TRBJ1-4
abundance: NA
d_gene: NA
v_gene: TRBV7-2
CDR3nt: TGTGCCAGCAGCAAAAGTGGAGGGTATCAGAGTGAAAAACTGTTTTTT
CDR3aa: CASSKSGGYQSEKLFF

j_gene: TRBJ1-1
abundance: NA
d_gene: NA
v_gene: TRBV7-9
CDR3nt: TGTGCCAGCAGCTTAGTACAGAGTAACACTGAAGCTTTCTTT
CDR3aa: CASSLVQSNTEAFF

j_gene: TRBJ2-4
abundance: NA
d_gene: NA
v_gene: TRBV7-9
CDR3nt: TGTGCCAGCAGCCAAAGGGCAGCAAACATTCAGTACTTC
CDR3aa: CASSQRAANIQYF

j_gene: TRBJ1-1
abundance: NA
d_gene: TRBD1
v_gene: TRBV5-5
CDR3nt: TGTGCCAGCAGCCAATTGGGGACAGGTACTATGAACACTGAAGCTTTCTTT
CDR3aa: CASSQLGTGTMNTEAFF

j_gene: TRBJ1-5
abundance: NA
d_gene: NA
v_gene: TRBV7-8
CDR3nt: TGTGCCAGCAGCTTAGAAATGGGGGGCCAGCCCCAGCATTTT
CDR3aa: CASSLEMGGQPQHF

j_gene: TRBJ2-7
abundance: NA
d_gene: TRBD2
v_gene: TRBV7-6
CDR3nt: TGTGCCAGCAGCTTACAGGCGGGGGGGTCCTACGAGCAGTACTTC
CDR3aa: CASSLQAGGSYEQYF

j_gene: TRBJ2-1
abundance: NA
d_gene: NA
v_gene: TRBV6-6
CDR3nt: TGTGCCAGCAGTGCCCCGGGATTCAATGAGCAGTTCTTC
CDR3aa: CASSAPGFNEQFF

j_gene: TRBJ2-2
abundance: NA
d_gene: NA
v_gene: TRBV5-1
CDR3nt: TGCGCCAGCAGCTCAGGACAGTACACCGGGGAGCTGTTTTTT
CDR3aa: CASSSGQYTGELFF

j_gene: TRBJ1-2
abundance: NA
d_gene: NA
v_gene: TRBV19
CDR3nt: TGTGCCAGGGTTAAGTACAGGTCTTCGTTCCCACCTTATGGCTACACCTTC
CDR3aa: CARVKYRSSFPPYGYTF

j_gene: TRBJ1-2
abundance: NA
d_gene: TRBD1
v_gene: TRBV6-1
CDR3nt: TGTGCCAGCAGTGAAACAGGGGAAGATGGCTACACCTTC
CDR3aa: CASSETGEDGYTF

j_gene: TRBJ2-7
abundance: once
d_gene: NA
v_gene: TRBV28
CDR3nt: TGTGCCAGCAGTGACTTGGGGGGATCGTACGAGCAGTACTTC
CDR3aa: CASSDLGGSYEQYF

j_gene: TRBJ1-3
abundance: NA
d_gene: NA
v_gene: TRBV7-9
CDR3nt: TGTGCCAGCAGCGGGGTTCTGACCTCTTTTGGAAACACCATATATTTT
CDR3aa: CASSGVLTSFGNTIYF

j_gene: TRBJ2-3
abundance: NA
d_gene: NA
v_gene: TRBV4-1
CDR3nt: TGCGCCAGCAGCCAAGATGGGGAGGGGATCAGGGGAGATACGCAGTATTTT
CDR3aa: CASSQDGEGIRGDTQYF

j_gene: TRBJ2-5
abundance: NA
d_gene: NA
v_gene: TRBV28
CDR3nt: TGTGCCAGCACCCCCGGATACCAAGAGACCCAGTACTTC
CDR3aa: CASTPGYQETQYF

j_gene: TRBJ1-5
abundance: NA
d_gene: NA
v_gene: TRBV6-6
CDR3nt: TGTGCCAGCAGCCGAGGACCGGTCAATCAGCCCCAGCATTTT
CDR3aa: CASSRGPVNQPQHF